The clone carrying this T cell receptor (beta chain) showed up just a few times. Original handling: The authors estimated nucleated cell counts from reference gene primer amplification. Here immunoSEQ multiplex PCR was the method, and the copy in TCRdb shows in-frame clones only, minus some. That table is the source of V, J and clone size, and D and trimming were worked out from the DNA. Of 150,000 to 200,000 clones listed, approximately 80% were seen once; the top ten hold under 9%. The data are from a study of blood T cell repertoires in COVID-19. Study-level background: Samples came from the United States, Italy and Spain, spanning acute and convalescent COVID-19. Nucleic acid was either cDNA or gDNA, and it came from T cells, B-cell-depleted T cells, or PBMCs.

In Seattle, patients joined the study during active infection and were tracked longitudinally. The V and J ends lost 2 bases and 2 bases respectively, with 10 bases between them. The CDR3 has 16 amino acids. The germline gives CDR1 SGHAT, CDR2 FQNNGV. This rearrangement joins TRBV11-2 to TRBJ1-6; D is unresolved. This clonotype was sampled from a middle-aged woman with COVID-19, enrolled during active disease. The sample consisted of peripheral blood. The CDR3 sequence is CASSLSGKAYNSPLHF. As DNA, the CDR3 is TGTGCCAGCAGCTTAAGCGGGAAGGCCTATAATTCACCCCTCCACTTT.